These 6 T cell receptor beta chains were sequenced from one sample in a study of T cell responses to AZD1222 COVID-19 vaccine. Generated by immunoSEQ multiplex PCR, the TCRdb table keeps only in-frame clones and is missing some. The sample includes some 96,000 clones, about 86% of them seen just once. The sample in question was peripheral blood, obtained on day 0 of AZD1222 vaccination. The receptors here all came from an adult in good health.

This chain uses TRBV27 with TRBJ2-2; 9 positions agree with TRBD2. This CDR3 has 15 amino acids. Germline V lookup: CDR1 MNHEY, CDR2 SMNVEV (reference sequence). Germline trimming cut 6 bases from V and 3 bases from J; bases unmatched to any gene: 5. The CDR3 nucleotides are TGTGCCAGCAGGCAGACTAGCGGATACACCGGGGAGCTGTTTTTT. It yields the protein CASRQTSGYTGELFF.

V usage is TRBV20-1 and J usage is TRBJ2-1; the match to TRBD2 covers 7 bases. This CDR3 has 13 residues. Trimming took 3 bases from V and 4 from J; bases not matched to a gene: 3. The V gene's germline CDR1 is DFQATT and CDR2 SNEGSKA (reference sequence). CDR3 DNA: TGCAGTGCTAGTACTAGCGAGTACAATGAGCAGTTCTTC. Protein product: CSASTSEYNEQFF.

The rearrangement uses TRBV4-1 and TRBJ1-2; TRBD1 might be the D (5 bases). Trimming left V 6 bases short and J 4 bases short, with 24 bases between. The length of the CDR3 is 17 residues. Germline V CDR1 and CDR2: MGHRA, YSYEKL. Written as DNA, the CDR3 is TGCGCCAGCAGTATTATTCAGGGAGGGCTCGGTAGCTATGGCTACACCTTC. It specifies CASSIIQGGLGSYGYTF.

V usage is TRBV6-2 or TRBV6-3 and J usage is TRBJ1-1, with D perhaps matching TRBD1 (6 bases). V was trimmed by 0 bases and J by 1 base, leaving 18 bases between them. Germline loops: CDR1 MNHEY, CDR2 SVGEGT. The CDR3 contains 18 residues. The DNA of the CDR3 is TGTGCCAGCAGTTACTCTTTAATTCCCGGACAGACGAACACTGAAGCTTTCTTT. Translated, it gives CASSYSLIPGQTNTEAFF.

The chain has TRBV4-1 and TRBJ1-2; D unclear. The CDR3 contains 15 residues. Trimming stripped 1 base from V and 1 base from J, with 10 bases between. From germline, CDR1 is MGHRA and CDR2 YSYEKL. For the CDR3, the DNA is TGCGCCAGCAGCCAAGTTGTAGGCAATAACTATGGCTACACCTTC. This encodes CASSQVVGNNYGYTF.

The chain employs TRBV27 and TRBJ1-2, with a weak D call TRBD1 (5 bases). Germline V gene data show CDR1 as MNHEY and CDR2 as SMNVEV (reference sequence). CDR3 length equals 15 residues. V was clipped by 0 bases and J by 8 bases, with 16 bases between them. The DNA of the CDR3 is TGTGCCAGCAGTTTATCTCCGGGGACTTCTATGGGCTACACCTTC. This translates into CASSLSPGTSMGYTF.